The 21 T cell receptor beta chains below were found in one sample sequenced in a study of cytomegalovirus exposure and HLA in healthy donors (dated by TCRdb to about 2017). Preparation of the library involved the immunoSEQ multiplex PCR assay. A mixture of 60 forward primers for TCR Vbeta segments and 13 reverse primers for TCR Jbeta segments was used in the multiplex PCR. TCRdb stores this immuneACCESS table with in-frame sequences only. Part of the clones is absent; in the studies checked, under half of the shortfall reflects unresolved V genes, and no reason is known for the rest. The sample records around 120,000 clones, 79% of which are singletons. The biggest ten clones account for around 3.1% of the sample. The specimen sequenced was PBMCs. The source of these receptors is a woman aged 40 to 55 in good health and CMV-seronegative.

The sample holds a few counts of this clone. The chain is built from TRBV4-1 and TRBJ1-4; 9 positions match TRBD1. From germline, CDR1 is MGHRA and CDR2 YSYEKL. The CDR3 is made up of 14 amino acids. The V and J ends lost 5 bases and 8 bases, in that order; junction bases with no gene match: 6. CDR3 nucleotide sequence: TGCGCCAGCAGCGTAAGACAGGGGGACGAAAAACTGTTTTTT. As protein: CASSVRQGDEKLFF.

The chain uses TRBV10-3 and TRBJ2-2, with 8 bases fitting TRBD1. In germline, CDR1 is ENHRY, CDR2 SYGVKD. With 3 bases clipped from V and 5 bases from J, the junction kept 5 bases outside the gene matches. The CDR3 totals 15 residues. In DNA, the CDR3 is TGTGCCATCAGTGATGGACAGGGCCGGACCGGGGAGCTGTTTTTT. It is translated as CAISDGQGRTGELFF.

The genes are TRBV19 and TRBJ2-1, with 13 bases that match TRBD2. This CDR3 is 17 amino acids long. Germline-derived CDR1 and CDR2 are LNHDA and SQIVND (reference sequence). V shed 4 bases, J shed 0 bases, and the junction held 3 bases outside the gene matches. The CDR3 protein is CASSTGLAGASYNEQFF. The CDR3 DNA is TGTGCCAGTAGTACCGGACTAGCGGGGGCCTCCTACAATGAGCAGTTCTTC.

This clone occurred once. CDR3 loop: CATRPRGGLSYEQYF. Here the CDR3 DNA reads TGTGCCACCCGACCCCGGGGGGGGCTTTCCTACGAGCAGTACTTC. J is TRBJ2-7 and V is TRBV19, with TRBD2 identical over 8 bases. The CDR3 runs 15 residues. The V gene end was trimmed by 10 bases and the J gene end by 1 base; junction bases not matched to a gene: 12. Germline V CDR1 and CDR2: LNHDA, SQIVND (reference sequence). Combining the CDR3 with reference TRBV19 and TRBJ2-7 gives the whole variable domain DGGITQSPKYLFRKEGQNVTLSCEQNLNHDAMYWYRQDPGQGLRLIYYSQIVNDFQKGDIAEGYSVSREKKESFPLTVTSAQKNPTAFYLCATRPRGGLSYEQYFGPGTRLTVT.

V gene TRBV29-1 combines with J gene TRBJ2-1, with unresolved D. CDR1 SQVTM and CDR2 ANQGSEA come from the germline V gene. V lost 2 bases, J lost 9 bases, and 5 bases lay in between. The CDR3 has 10 residues. The DNA for the CDR3 is TGCAGCGTTGAATCGGGTGAGCAGTTCTTC. Translating it yields CSVESGEQFF.

V is TRBV6-1 and J is TRBJ1-1; no definite D call. The CDR3 is 12 residues long. Germline V gene lookup returns CDR1 MNHNS and CDR2 SASEGT. The V end was cut by 4 bases, the J end by 11 bases, with 14 bases between. CDR3 in amino acids: CASSGTGVVAFF. The DNA of the CDR3 is TGTGCCAGCAGTGGGACCGGGGTGGTGGCTTTCTTT.

The gene calls are TRBV19 and TRBJ2-6, with D hard to call. V was pared by 8 bases and J by 0 bases, with 8 bases between. This CDR3 comprises 14 residues. In germline, CDR1 is LNHDA, CDR2 SQIVND (reference sequence). CDR3 DNA sequence: TGTGCCAGTGCCTACGCCTCTGGGGCCAACGTCCTGACTTTC. Translated: CASAYASGANVLTF.

The genes are TRBV5-1 and TRBJ2-7; 11 bases align to TRBD2. Germline CDR1 is SGHRS and CDR2 is YFSETQ. The CDR3 contains 18 residues. Trimming removed 4 bases from V and 0 bases from J; junction bases left unmatched: 12. The CDR3 spells CASSVRIGTSGTSYEQYF. CDR3 nucleotide sequence: TGCGCCAGCAGCGTGCGGATAGGGACTAGCGGAACCTCCTACGAGCAGTACTTC.

This chain links TRBV7-2 with TRBJ2-3; D assignment may be TRBD1 or TRBD2 (7 bases each). Trimming removed 5 bases at V and 5 bases at J, with 20 bases between. Germline assignment: CDR1 SGHTA and CDR2 FQGNSA. This CDR3 has 16 amino acids. CDR3 protein: CASSLGRGLDGDTQYF. The CDR3 region has the DNA TGTGCCAGCAGCCTAGGGAGGGGGCTCGACGGAGATACGCAGTATTTT. The full variable domain, with the rest looked up from reference TRBV7-2 and TRBJ2-3, is GAGVSQSPSNKVTEKGKDVELRCDPISGHTALYWYRQSLGQGLEFLIYFQGNSAPDKSGLPSDRFSAERTGGSVSTLTIQRTQQEDSAVYLCASSLGRGLDGDTQYFGPGTRLTVL.

V gene TRBV4-1 combines with J gene TRBJ1-4; 7 nucleotides agree with TRBD1. The germline V gene encodes CDR1 MGHRA and CDR2 YSYEKL. The J segment lost 5 bases and the V segment lost 4 bases, leaving 10 bases of the junction unmatched. The length of the CDR3 is 16 residues. CDR3 in amino acids: CASSPTDREGNEKLFF. The CDR3 DNA follows: TGCGCCAGCAGCCCCACAGACAGGGAAGGGAATGAAAAACTGTTTTTT.

The genes are TRBV4-3 and TRBJ2-1; 7 positions match TRBD2. Germline CDR1 LGHNA, CDR2 YSLEER. J was trimmed by 5 bases and V by 4 bases; bases with no gene match: 11. The CDR3 has 16 residues. CDR3: CASSLLRASGHNEQFF. The CDR3, as DNA: TGCGCCAGCAGCCTCCTGAGGGCTAGCGGCCACAATGAGCAGTTCTTC.

This chain uses TRBV5-1 with TRBJ1-4, with D tentatively TRBD1 (5 bases). The CDR3 covers 13 residues. The germline V gene encodes CDR1 SGHRS and CDR2 YFSETQ. Deletions cut 4 bases from V and 8 bases from J, with 12 bases between. The CDR3 coding sequence is TGCGCCAGCAGCCCGGGGGACGGAGAAAAACTGTTTTTT. Its protein product is CASSPGDGEKLFF. The full variable domain, completed using reference TRBV5-1 and TRBJ1-4, is KAGVTQTPRYLIKTRGQQVTLSCSPISGHRSVSWYQQTPGQGLQFLFEYFSETQRNKGNFPGRFSGRQFSNSRSEMNVSTLELGDSALYLCASSPGDGEKLFFGSGTQLSVL.

Details on this clone: The sample contains more than one DNA sequence encoding this CDR3. The V gene is TRBV19, the J gene TRBJ1-1; D is undetermined. Germline values: CDR1 LNHDA, CDR2 SQIVND (reference sequence). V lost 3 bases and J lost 3, with 5 bases in between. This CDR3 is built from 12 residues. The CDR3 nucleotides read TGTGCCAGTAGTATGTCTTACACTGAAGCTTTCTTT. As protein: CASSMSYTEAFF.

V is TRBV5-4 and J is TRBJ2-7, with a weak D call TRBD1 (6 bases). In germline, CDR1 is SGHNT, CDR2 YYREEE (reference sequence). The CDR3 runs 13 residues. V lost 1 base and J lost 6, with 11 bases in between. The CDR3 region has the DNA TGTGCCAGCAGCTTGACAGGGTGGGGCGAGCAGTACTTC. Its protein product is CASSLTGWGEQYF.

J is TRBJ2-1 and V is TRBV6-5; the match to TRBD1 covers 8 bases. The length of the CDR3 is 14 residues. Unmatched junction bases numbered 5, after V lost 2 bases and J lost 8 bases. Germline V CDR1 and CDR2: MNHEY, SVGAGI. The CDR3 is CASSYRAGGDEQFF. CDR3 nucleotide sequence: TGTGCCAGCAGTTACAGGGCAGGGGGCGATGAGCAGTTCTTC.

A few counts support this clone. The genes are TRBV11-2 and TRBJ2-7; D remains ambiguous. CDR1 is SGHAT and CDR2 is FQNNGV in the germline V gene. V dropped 2 bases and J dropped 3 bases, with 5 bases sitting between them. The CDR3 runs to 12 residues. The CDR3 here is CASSLLNYEQYF. DNA for the CDR3: TGTGCCAGCAGCTTACTAAACTACGAGCAGTACTTC.

The V gene is TRBV10-1, the J gene TRBJ2-2; TRBD1 matches 7 bases. CDR1 WNHNN and CDR2 SYGVQD come from the germline V gene (reference sequence). V shed 4 bases, J shed 1 base, and the junction held 6 bases outside the gene matches. CDR3 length: 16 amino acids. The CDR3 region has the DNA TGCGCCAGCAGTGGGGCCCGGGACAGGAACACCGGGGAGCTGTTTTTT. This encodes CASSGARDRNTGELFF.

The chain carries TRBV7-2 and TRBJ2-3; D is unresolved. CDR3 length equals 14 residues. Germline V gene data show CDR1 as SGHTA and CDR2 as FQGNSA. Trimming removed 1 base from V and 5 bases from J, with 10 bases in between. The CDR3 sequence is CASSLVSRRDTQYF. The CDR3 bases are TGTGCCAGCAGCTTAGTCTCGCGGCGAGATACGCAGTATTTT.

J is TRBJ2-5 and V is TRBV6-1, with TRBD2 matching 8 bases. Gene TRBJ2-7 matches the end of the DNA better, so the J call may be wrong. This CDR3 has 13 amino acids. CDR1 MNHNS and CDR2 SASEGT come from the germline V gene. The CDR3 is CASRGSGRGEQYF. CDR3 nucleotides: TGTGCCAGCAGAGGGAGCGGGAGAGGCGAGCAGTACTTC.

The table lists this clone with a few counts. The chain joins TRBV10-3 to TRBJ1-1; D perhaps matches TRBD1 (6 bases). The CDR3 is 14 amino acids. The V end was cut by 6 bases, the J end by 1 base, with 12 bases between. Per the germline V gene, CDR1 is ENHRY and CDR2 is SYGVKD. CDR3 amino acids: CAISASQGNTEAFF. The DNA of the CDR3 is TGTGCCATCAGCGCCTCACAGGGGAACACTGAAGCTTTCTTT.

The CDR3 region is CAISESGSVVVAGKYEQYF. The CDR3 DNA is TGTGCCATCAGTGAGTCGGGATCGGTGGTAGTAGCGGGCAAATACGAGCAGTACTTC. The chain recombines TRBV10-3 with TRBJ2-7, with 7 bases matching TRBD2. The CDR3 has 19 amino acids. Germline CDR1 and CDR2: ENHRY and SYGVKD. Unmatched junction bases numbered 18, after V lost 0 bases and J lost 4 bases.